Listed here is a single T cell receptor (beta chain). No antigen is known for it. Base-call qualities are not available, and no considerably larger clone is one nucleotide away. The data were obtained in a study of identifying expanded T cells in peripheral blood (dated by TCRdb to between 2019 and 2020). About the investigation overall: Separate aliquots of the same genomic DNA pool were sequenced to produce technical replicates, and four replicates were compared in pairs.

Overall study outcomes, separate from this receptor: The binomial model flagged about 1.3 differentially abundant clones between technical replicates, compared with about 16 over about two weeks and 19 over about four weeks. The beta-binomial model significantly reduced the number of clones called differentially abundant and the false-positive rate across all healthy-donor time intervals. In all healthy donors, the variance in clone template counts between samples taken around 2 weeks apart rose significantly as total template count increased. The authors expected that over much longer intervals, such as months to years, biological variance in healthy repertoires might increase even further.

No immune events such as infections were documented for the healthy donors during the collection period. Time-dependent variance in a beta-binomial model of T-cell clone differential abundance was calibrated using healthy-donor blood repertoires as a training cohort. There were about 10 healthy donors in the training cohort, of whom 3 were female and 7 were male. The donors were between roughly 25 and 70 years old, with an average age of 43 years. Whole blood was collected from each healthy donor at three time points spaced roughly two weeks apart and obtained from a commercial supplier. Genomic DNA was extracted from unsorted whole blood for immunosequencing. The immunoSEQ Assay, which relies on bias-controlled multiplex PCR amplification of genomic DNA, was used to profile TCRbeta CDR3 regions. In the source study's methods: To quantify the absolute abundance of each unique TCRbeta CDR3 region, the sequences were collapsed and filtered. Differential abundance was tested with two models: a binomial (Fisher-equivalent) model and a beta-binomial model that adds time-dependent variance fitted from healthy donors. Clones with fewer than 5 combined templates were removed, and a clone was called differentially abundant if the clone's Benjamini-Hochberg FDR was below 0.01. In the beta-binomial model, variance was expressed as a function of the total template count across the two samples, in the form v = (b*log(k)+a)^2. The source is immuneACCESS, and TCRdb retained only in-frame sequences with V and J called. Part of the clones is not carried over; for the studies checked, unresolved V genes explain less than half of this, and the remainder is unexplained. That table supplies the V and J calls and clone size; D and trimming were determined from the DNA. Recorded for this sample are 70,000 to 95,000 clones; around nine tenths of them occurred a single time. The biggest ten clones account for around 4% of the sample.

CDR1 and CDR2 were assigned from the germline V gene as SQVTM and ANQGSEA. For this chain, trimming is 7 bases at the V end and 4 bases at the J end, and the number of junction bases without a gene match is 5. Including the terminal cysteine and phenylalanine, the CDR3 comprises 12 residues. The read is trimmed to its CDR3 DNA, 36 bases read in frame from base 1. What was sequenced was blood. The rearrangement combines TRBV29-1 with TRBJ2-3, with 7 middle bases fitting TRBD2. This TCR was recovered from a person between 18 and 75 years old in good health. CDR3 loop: CSGRERADTQYF. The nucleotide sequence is TGCAGCGGGCGGGAGCGGGCAGATACGCAGTATTTT.